Listed below are T cell receptor beta chains from one sample, sequenced in a study of blood T cells in healthy people across ages. TCRdb processed the 5' RACE reads anew with MiXCR; each CDR3 protein has one entry. This table holds roughly 1 million distinct CDR3 sequences, about 25% found once. Another study also made use of these data, one on T cells of mothers and their children.

The sequencing input was blood. The source of these receptors is a girl aged 2 to 9 in good health. CDR3s include the opening cysteine and the closing phenylalanine or tryptophan. The D gene is left open where the match is weak. Clone size is not always given. Where it is, it says once, few, many or a class for expanded clones.

DNA | CDR3 | J | D | length | V | size
TGTGCCAGTGAATTGGGACAAGGTATCGGCAATCAGCCCCAGCATTTT | CASELGQGIGNQPQHF | TRBJ1-5 | - | 16 | TRBV2 | few
TGCAGTGCTAGAGATACAACTAATGAAAAACTGTTTTTT | CSARDTTNEKLFF | TRBJ1-4 | - | 13 | TRBV20-1 | few
TGTGCCAGCAGTGTACCGGGACAGGGAATTGGCTACACCTTC | CASSVPGQGIGYTF | TRBJ1-2 | TRBD1 | 14 | TRBV28 | -
TGTGCCAGCAGCGTAGCTCCTAGCGGGCCCTCCACAGATACGCAGTATTTT | CASSVAPSGPSTDTQYF | TRBJ2-3 | TRBD2 | 17 | TRBV9 | few
TGTGCCAGCAGCTTAGCGTCCGGGGACAGCACAGATACGCAGTATTTT | CASSLASGDSTDTQYF | TRBJ2-3 | - | 16 | TRBV7-9 | -
TGTGCCAGCAGCGAGACTAGCGGGGACACCTACGAGCAGTACTTC | CASSETSGDTYEQYF | TRBJ2-7 | TRBD2 | 15 | TRBV7-9 | few
TGTGCCAGCAGCTTAGATGCCACCTTCCCGGGCTATGGCTACACCTTC | CASSLDATFPGYGYTF | TRBJ1-2 | - | 16 | TRBV7-9 | -
TGTGCCAGCAGTTATGGACAGGGGTACAATGAGCAGTTCTTC | CASSYGQGYNEQFF | TRBJ2-1 | TRBD1 | 14 | TRBV2 | few
TGCAGTGCTCACGACAGGGCGAGCACAGATACGCAGTATTTT | CSAHDRASTDTQYF | TRBJ2-3 | TRBD1 | 14 | TRBV20-1 | -
TGTGCCAGCAGCCCCACTAGCGGGAGGGCGTATGAGCAGTTCTTC | CASSPTSGRAYEQFF | TRBJ2-1 | TRBD2 | 15 | TRBV28 | -
TGTGCCAGCAGCTCGGGGACAGCCATGAACACTGAAGCTTTCTTT | CASSSGTAMNTEAFF | TRBJ1-1 | TRBD1 | 15 | TRBV11-1 | -
TGCAGCATACCCACCGGGACAGGGGCTTATGGCTACACCTTC | CSIPTGTGAYGYTF | TRBJ1-2 | TRBD1 | 14 | TRBV29-1 | few
TGTGCCAGCAGCGCCCTTACCTTCTCCTACAATGAGCAGTTCTTC | CASSALTFSYNEQFF | TRBJ2-1 | - | 15 | TRBV7-6 | few
TGCGCCAGCAGCTTGTCCCCCCTACGGGACACAGATACGCAGTATTTT | CASSLSPLRDTDTQYF | TRBJ2-3 | - | 16 | TRBV5-1 | few
TGCGCCAGCAGCCAGGGTCCGTCGGGACAGGCCAAAGCTTTCTTT | CASSQGPSGQAKAFF | TRBJ1-1 | TRBD1 | 15 | TRBV3-1 | -
TGTGCCAGCAGTGAATATTTGGTGGATCCCTACGAGCAGTACTTC | CASSEYLVDPYEQYF | TRBJ2-7 | - | 15 | TRBV25-1 | few
TGTGCCAGCAGTTTGCGGGAGGGTAGTACGCAGTATTTT | CASSLREGSTQYF | TRBJ2-3 | TRBD2 | 13 | TRBV27 | -
TGTGCCAGCAGCACCGAAGGGTCTAGCACAGATACGCAGTATTTT | CASSTEGSSTDTQYF | TRBJ2-3 | - | 15 | TRBV5-5 | -
TGTGCCAGCAGTGAATATCGAGCCCAATTTGAAAAACTGTTTTTT | CASSEYRAQFEKLFF | TRBJ1-4 | - | 15 | TRBV25-1 | -
TGCGCCAGCAGCTTGGGATCTGGAGAAGGGTATGGCTACACCTTC | CASSLGSGEGYGYTF | TRBJ1-2 | - | 15 | TRBV5-1 | few
TGTGCCAGCACCGACAGGACCCAAGAAAAACTGTTTTTT | CASTDRTQEKLFF | TRBJ1-4 | - | 13 | TRBV12-3/TRBV12-4 | -
TGTGCCAGCAGCAAAACTACACTGGAACGGGACACTGAAGCTTTCTTT | CASSKTTLERDTEAFF | TRBJ1-1 | - | 16 | TRBV28 | few
TGCAGCGTTGTACAGGGGAGGGGCACTGAAGCTTTCTTT | CSVVQGRGTEAFF | TRBJ1-1 | TRBD1 | 13 | TRBV29-1 | -
TGCAGTGCTAGCCCGGTCAGCACTGAAGCTTTCTTT | CSASPVSTEAFF | TRBJ1-1 | - | 12 | TRBV20-1 | -
TGTGCCAGCAGCTTAGTGGGGGTCAGCACAGATACGCAGTATTTT | CASSLVGVSTDTQYF | TRBJ2-3 | - | 15 | TRBV7-2 | -
TGTGCCAGCAGGTTGGGTCCCGGGGAGCTGTTTTTT | CASRLGPGELFF | TRBJ2-2 | - | 12 | TRBV7-9 | -
TGTGCCAGCAGCTTAGCGGGAGGGCCCGTCGATGAGCAGTTCTTC | CASSLAGGPVDEQFF | TRBJ2-1 | TRBD2 | 15 | TRBV7-8 | few
TGTGCCAGCAGCTCCGGACGGGGTAATGAGCAGTTCTTC | CASSSGRGNEQFF | TRBJ2-1 | - | 13 | TRBV11-2 | -
TGTGCCACCGCCGGGACGGCGAACACCGGGGAGCTGTTTTTT | CATAGTANTGELFF | TRBJ2-2 | - | 14 | TRBV24-1 | -
TGTGCCAGCAGCCGCCCCCAGGGTGTCGGAGAGACCCAGTACTTC | CASSRPQGVGETQYF | TRBJ2-5 | - | 15 | TRBV7-2 | few
TGCAGCGCTAGGACAGCGGAAGAGACCCAGTACTTC | CSARTAEETQYF | TRBJ2-5 | - | 12 | TRBV29-1 | -
TGTGCCAGCAGCCTTGGGACAGGGGGCCTACTGAACACTGAAGCTTTCTTT | CASSLGTGGLLNTEAFF | TRBJ1-1 | TRBD1 | 17 | TRBV14 | -
TGTGCCAGCAGCATCACCTGGGAGGGGGCTGGGAGAGATGTGCAGTTCTTC | CASSITWEGAGRDVQFF | TRBJ2-1 | - | 17 | TRBV11-2 | -
TGTGCCAGCAGCCTCGACAGGCCCACTTACTACGAGCAGTACTTC | CASSLDRPTYYEQYF | TRBJ2-7 | - | 15 | TRBV6-1 | -
TGTGCCAGCAGTCCCGGGACCCCGACGGGGGAGCAGTACTTC | CASSPGTPTGEQYF | TRBJ2-7 | - | 14 | TRBV27 | -
TGTGCCAGCAGTCCGCCCCCGACATTAGACACTGAAGCTTTCTTT | CASSPPPTLDTEAFF | TRBJ1-1 | - | 15 | TRBV12-3/TRBV12-4 | -
TGTGCCAGCAGTTACTCGGACGGATTCCTCTCTGGAAACACCATATATTTT | CASSYSDGFLSGNTIYF | TRBJ1-3 | - | 17 | TRBV6-5 | few
TGTGCCACCAGCAGAGAAAGGGGGCCCTCCTATGGCTACACCTTC | CATSRERGPSYGYTF | TRBJ1-2 | TRBD1 | 15 | TRBV15 | -
TGTGCCTGCCGGGACAGAAACGGGAACACTGAAGCTTTCTTT | CACRDRNGNTEAFF | TRBJ1-1 | TRBD1 | 14 | TRBV6-2/TRBV6-3 | few
TGTGCCAGCAGCTTAAATCCGGACAGGGGATCCGGGGGGCTGTTTTTT | CASSLNPDRGSGGLFF | TRBJ2-2 | TRBD1 | 16 | TRBV11-2 | -
TGTGCCAGCAGTTTAGTGATAACCAACGTCCTGACTTTC | CASSLVITNVLTF | TRBJ2-6 | - | 13 | TRBV12-3/TRBV12-4 | -
TGTGCCAGCAGCCCCCGAGGTCGACGTAATGAAAAACTGTTTTTT | CASSPRGRRNEKLFF | TRBJ1-4 | - | 15 | TRBV7-2 | -
TGTGCCAGCAGCGGGGGCAGTAATAGCAATCAGCCCCAGCATTTT | CASSGGSNSNQPQHF | TRBJ1-5 | - | 15 | TRBV7-6 | -
TGTGCCAGCAGTGAGGGACAACCCTACGAGCAGTACTTC | CASSEGQPYEQYF | TRBJ2-7 | - | 13 | TRBV2 | few
TGTGCCAGCAGCTTCGTTTCAGGGGAGGAAAAACTGTTTTTT | CASSFVSGEEKLFF | TRBJ1-4 | - | 14 | TRBV7-2 | -
TGCGCCAGCAGCCCATCCCGACAGGGAGTAACCTACGAGCAGTACTTC | CASSPSRQGVTYEQYF | TRBJ2-7 | TRBD1 | 16 | TRBV5-1 | -
TGTGCCAGCAGTTACTCGGGACTAGCGGGCGGAGGTGTGGGTACAGATACGCAGTATTTT | CASSYSGLAGGGVGTDTQYF | TRBJ2-3 | TRBD2 | 20 | TRBV6-5 | few
TGTGCCAGCAGTTCCCTCCGGGCGCAGACCCCTCTGACCATTTTCTACGAGCAGTACTTC | CASSSLRAQTPLTIFYEQYF | TRBJ2-7 | - | 20 | TRBV6-5 | -